This TCR beta chain was sequenced for a study of technical replicates of blood from a handful of donors. Assay: immunoSEQ multiplex PCR; the TCRdb copy retains only in-frame clones and omits some. The sample lists about 79,000 clones, 94% occurring once. The germline gives CDR1 SGHTA, CDR2 FQGNSA. The CDR3 totals 14 residues. With regard to this clone: At one boundary the junction diverges from the germline segment, which might be a read error.

The receptor was isolated from a human donor in good health. The sample taken for sequencing was T cells isolated from PBMCs. This chain connects TRBV7-2 to TRBJ2-7, with 12 bases fitting TRBD2. The CDR3 DNA follows: TGTGCCAGCAGCCCCGGGACTAGCGGGTCGGAGCGGAACTTC. It specifies CASSPGTSGSERNF.